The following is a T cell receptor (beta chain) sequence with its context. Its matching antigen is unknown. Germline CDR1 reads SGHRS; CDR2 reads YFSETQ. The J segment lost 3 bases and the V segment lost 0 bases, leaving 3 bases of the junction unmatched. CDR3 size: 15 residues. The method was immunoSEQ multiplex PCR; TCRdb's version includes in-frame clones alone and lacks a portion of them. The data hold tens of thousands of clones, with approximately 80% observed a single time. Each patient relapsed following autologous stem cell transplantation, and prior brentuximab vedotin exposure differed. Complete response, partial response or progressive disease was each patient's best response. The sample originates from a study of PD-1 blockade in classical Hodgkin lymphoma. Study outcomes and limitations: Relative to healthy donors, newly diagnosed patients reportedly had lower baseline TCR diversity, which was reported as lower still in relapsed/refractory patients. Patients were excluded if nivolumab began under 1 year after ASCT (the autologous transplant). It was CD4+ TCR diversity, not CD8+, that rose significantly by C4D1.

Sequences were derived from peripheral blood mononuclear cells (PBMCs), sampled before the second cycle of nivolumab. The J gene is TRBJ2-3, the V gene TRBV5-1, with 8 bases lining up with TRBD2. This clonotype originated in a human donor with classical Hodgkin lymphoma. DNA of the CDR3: TGCGCCAGCAGCTTGGCGGGGGGGCCAACAGATACGCAGTATTTT. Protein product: CASSLAGGPTDTQYF.